This T cell receptor beta chain emerged from a study of CD8+CD57+ T cells in acquired aplastic anemia. Study summary: Sorting CD4+ and CD8+ cells gave DNA averaging around 3 ug. Reads per healthy sample averaged around 10 million (CD4+) and 11 million to 13 million (CD8+). Whole-study results and caveats: CD8+ Simpson's diversity did not differ significantly between patients and controls. Patients had twenty-nine CD8+ CDR3 sequences in common with controls (the shared set).

This clonotype was counted only a few times. No antigen is known for it. V was pared by 3 bases and J by 2 bases, with 2 bases of the junction left unmatched. Germline V gives CDR1 SQVTM, CDR2 ANQGSEA. The CDR3 has 13 residues. Profiles of TCR beta VDJ and CDR3 were generated from a genomic DNA template. Each CDR3 protein gets one entry after TCRdb re-called the reads with MiXCR. Seen here are 50,000 to 70,000 distinct CDR3 sequences, about 50% observed once, and the top ten hold 2% to 3%. The V call is TRBV29-1, the J call TRBJ2-7; 9 bases are a match to TRBD2. Sequencing was carried out using sorted CD4+, CD8+, or CD8+CD57+ T cells (not recorded which) from PBMCs. The receptor's source is a human donor in good health, serving as a control. The CDR3: CSVELAGTYEQYF. The CDR3 DNA follows: TGCAGCGTTGAGCTAGCGGGGACCTACGAGCAGTACTTC.